The 23 T cell receptor beta chains below all came from one sample that was sequenced in a study of human versus mouse CDR3 diversity and MHC coevolution. The protocol was immunoSEQ multiplex PCR, while the TCRdb copy is restricted to in-frame clones and leaves out a portion. The sample carries just under 60,000 clones, about 93% recorded once. The sequenced sample was naive CD4+ T cells from blood. Subset of the sample: CD45RO-negative CD62L-positive naive CD4 T cells. These receptors all come from a person aged 60 to 70 in good health.

The chain couples TRBV5-1 to TRBJ1-3; the D is unclear. V was pared by 0 bases and J by 0 bases, with 10 bases between. This CDR3 region has 16 residues. CDR1 and CDR2 from the germline V gene are SGHRS and YFSETQ. CDR3 sequence (DNA): TGCGCCAGCAGCTTGGCGGACTCGTACTCTGGAAACACCATATATTTT. Amino acid sequence: CASSLADSYSGNTIYF.

The chain's CDR3 is CAWSGWTGEDQPQHF. CDR3 nucleotide sequence: TGTGCCTGGAGCGGGTGGACAGGGGAAGATCAGCCCCAGCATTTT. The chain employs TRBV30 and TRBJ1-5; 9 nucleotides match TRBD1. CDR1 and CDR2 from the germline V gene are GTSNPN and SVGIG (reference sequence). Germline trimming cut 3 bases from V and 5 bases from J; bases unmatched to any gene: 8. The CDR3 is 15 amino acids.

This clone has just a few counts. V is TRBV4-2 and J is TRBJ2-3; D is possibly TRBD2 (6 bases). In germline, CDR1 is LGHNA, CDR2 YNFKEQ. The length of the CDR3 is 18 residues. Trimming removed 6 bases from V and 3 bases from J, with 25 bases in between. The CDR3: CASRPYSGPELETDTQYF. CDR3 in DNA: TGTGCCAGCAGGCCGTATAGCGGACCTGAACTGGAGACAGATACGCAGTATTTT.

In DNA, the CDR3 is TGTGCCAGCAGCCGAACTAGCGATGAGCAGTTCTTC. Protein product: CASSRTSDEQFF. The chain employs TRBV11-3 and TRBJ2-1; 7 nucleotides align to TRBD2. This CDR3 comprises 12 residues. CDR1 is SGHNT, CDR2 YENEEA, per germline. The junction had 3 bases not matched to a gene; V was cut back by 5 bases and J by 8 bases. The whole variable domain, filled in from reference TRBV11-3 and TRBJ2-1, reads EAGVVQSPRYKIIEKKQPVAFWCNPISGHNTLYWYLQNLGQGPELLIRYENEEAVDDSQLPKDRFSAERLKGVDSTLKIQPAELGDSAVYLCASSRTSDEQFFGPGTRLTVL.

The V and J genes are TRBV7-8 and TRBJ2-5; the match to TRBD2 covers 11 bases. The V and J ends lost 6 bases and 5 bases, in that order; junction bases with no gene match: 11. The germline V gene has CDR1 SGHVS and CDR2 FQNEAQ. The CDR3 length is 16 residues. The CDR3: CASSFVAGGPGETQYF. DNA of the CDR3: TGTGCCAGCAGTTTCGTAGCGGGAGGGCCGGGGGAGACCCAGTACTTC.

The V call is TRBV6-5, the J call TRBJ1-2; weak D call: TRBD1 (5 bases). V lost 0 bases to trimming and J lost 7 bases, with 12 bases between them. CDR1 is MNHEY and CDR2 is SVGAGI in the germline V gene. The CDR3 runs to 14 residues. CDR3 sequence (DNA): TGTGCCAGCAGTTACTCAGCAGGGTTAGGTGGCTACACCTTC. It is translated as CASSYSAGLGGYTF.

The chain recombines TRBV6-1 with TRBJ2-5; D is possibly TRBD1 (6 bases). Trimming removed 5 bases at V and 5 bases at J, with 15 bases between. This CDR3 is 14 amino acids long. Germline values: CDR1 MNHNS, CDR2 SASEGT. The CDR3 here is CASSKQGFRETQYF. The CDR3 nucleotides read TGTGCCAGCAGTAAGCAGGGGTTTCGGGAGACCCAGTACTTC.

Turning to this clone: The sample has other DNA sequences that encode this CDR3 too. The chain has TRBV5-1 and TRBJ1-2, with D possibly being TRBD1 (6 bases). The V gene's germline CDR1 is SGHRS and CDR2 YFSETQ. V was clipped by 1 base and J by 2 bases, with 9 bases between them. This CDR3 is 14 amino acids long. The CDR3 bases are TGCGCCAGCAGCTTGCCTGGACAGAACTATGGCTACACCTTC. This encodes CASSLPGQNYGYTF.

This chain uses TRBV11-3 with TRBJ1-5; possibly TRBD1 for D (6 bases). The CDR3 contains 15 residues. Trimming removed 5 bases from V and 3 bases from J, with 14 bases in between. From germline, CDR1 is SGHNT and CDR2 YENEEA. The DNA of the CDR3 is TGTGCCAGCAGCCTAGGGACGGGACACAATCAGCCCCAGCATTTT. It encodes CASSLGTGHNQPQHF.

The chain recombines TRBV11-3 with TRBJ2-7; perhaps TRBD1 as D (6 bases). Germline V gives CDR1 SGHNT, CDR2 YENEEA. This CDR3 spans 15 amino acids. Trimming cost V 5 bases and J 0 bases, with 14 bases left between them. CDR3 sequence reads: CASSPRTVSSYEQYF. Here the CDR3 DNA reads TGTGCCAGCAGCCCCAGGACAGTTAGCTCCTACGAGCAGTACTTC. Looking up the rest from reference TRBV11-3 and TRBJ2-7 gives the full variable domain: EAGVVQSPRYKIIEKKQPVAFWCNPISGHNTLYWYLQNLGQGPELLIRYENEEAVDDSQLPKDRFSAERLKGVDSTLKIQPAELGDSAVYLCASSPRTVSSYEQYFGPGTRLTVT.

This sequence joins TRBV5-1 and TRBJ2-2; 8 nucleotides align to TRBD2. This CDR3 region has 15 residues. The germline V gene encodes CDR1 SGHRS and CDR2 YFSETQ. Trimming at V came to 4 bases and at J to 0 bases, leaving 2 bases not matched to a gene. In DNA form, the CDR3 reads TGCGCCAGCAGCCAACTAGCGGCGAACACCGGGGAGCTGTTTTTT. It is translated as CASSQLAANTGELFF.

This rearrangement joins TRBV5-1 to TRBJ2-3; 7 bases map to TRBD1. CDR1 is SGHRS and CDR2 is YFSETQ in the germline V gene. V shed 3 bases and J 6 bases; nucleotides not matched to a gene: 10. This CDR3 region has 15 residues. The CDR3 DNA is TGCGCCAGCAGCTCCCGGGACAGCAACACGGATACGCAGTATTTT. It codes for CASSSRDSNTDTQYF.

This chain uses TRBV12-5 with TRBJ1-5; D gene uncertain. This CDR3 has 13 amino acids. The ends were cut back, 2 bases at V and 4 bases at J, with 6 bases in the middle. Germline V lookup: CDR1 LGHNT, CDR2 FRNRAP. The CDR3 sequence is CASGLKSNQPQHF. The DNA of the CDR3 is TGTGCTAGTGGTTTGAAGAGTAATCAGCCCCAGCATTTT.

The chain joins TRBV7-8 to TRBJ1-2; 7 bases are shared with TRBD1. The trim removed 3 bases at V and 6 bases at J, leaving 4 bases unmatched. The CDR3 has 13 amino acids. CDR1 is SGHVS and CDR2 is FQNEAQ in the germline V gene. CDR3 in amino acids: CASSFLTGNGYTF. The CDR3, as DNA: TGTGCCAGCAGCTTCTTGACAGGGAATGGCTACACCTTC.

The chain employs TRBV6-1 and TRBJ1-6; possible D gene TRBD1, 6 bases. Germline CDR1 MNHNS, CDR2 SASEGT. V lost 6 bases to trimming and J lost 6 bases, with 15 bases between them. This CDR3 is built from 15 residues. The CDR3 region has the DNA TGTGCCAGCAGCCTACCGGACAGAGCTAATTCACCCCTCCACTTT. Protein sequence: CASSLPDRANSPLHF.

This chain joins TRBV19 and TRBJ1-2; the match to TRBD1 covers 8 bases. The CDR3 loop spans 14 amino acids. Trimming removed 4 bases from V and 5 bases from J; junction bases left unmatched: 6. Germline V gene data show CDR1 as LNHDA and CDR2 as SQIVND (reference sequence). For the CDR3, the DNA is TGTGCCAGTAGTAACCAGGGGGCTCGGTATGGCTACACCTTC. It is translated as CASSNQGARYGYTF.

V gene TRBV14 combines with J gene TRBJ2-1, with TRBD2 matching over 8 bases. CDR3 length: 15 residues. Germline trimming cut 4 bases from V and 7 bases from J; bases unmatched to any gene: 9. Germline values: CDR1 SGHDN, CDR2 FVKESK. The CDR3 DNA reads as TGTGCCAGCAGCCCCCAAAGATTAGCGGGAAATGAGCAGTTCTTC. Its protein is CASSPQRLAGNEQFF. The whole variable domain, filled in from reference TRBV14 and TRBJ2-1, reads EAGVTQFPSHSVIEKGQTVTLRCDPISGHDNLYWYRRVMGKEIKFLLHFVKESKQDESGMPNNRFLAERTGGTYSTLKVQPAELEDSGVYFCASSPQRLAGNEQFFGPGTRLTVL.

The chain carries TRBV5-1 and TRBJ1-1, with TRBD1 matching over 7 bases. There are 14 residues in the CDR3. The germline gives CDR1 SGHRS, CDR2 YFSETQ. V gave up 3 bases and J gave up 1 base; unmatched junction bases: 3. CDR3 loop: CASSWGQTNTEAFF. The CDR3 nucleotides read TGCGCCAGCAGCTGGGGACAGACGAACACTGAAGCTTTCTTT.

V usage is TRBV5-1 and J usage is TRBJ2-7; 9 bases line up with TRBD1. V lost 2 bases and J lost 9; bases outside the gene matches: 3. Germline loops: CDR1 SGHRS, CDR2 YFSETQ. CDR3 length: 12 residues. CDR3 in amino acids: CASSFTGGVQYF. DNA for the CDR3: TGCGCCAGCAGCTTCACAGGGGGCGTGCAGTACTTC.

CDR3 amino acids: CASSVFRDRGTGELFF. The CDR3 DNA sequence: TGTGCCAGCAGCGTATTCAGGGATCGTGGCACCGGGGAGCTGTTTTTT. The chain carries TRBV9 and TRBJ2-2, with D maybe TRBD1 (5 bases). The CDR3 extends over 16 amino acids. Trimming took 1 base from V and 4 from J, leaving 14 bases between them. The V gene's germline CDR1 is SGDLS and CDR2 YYNGEE.

This clone was counted once. The CDR3: CASSESQGGLGYTF. The CDR3 DNA is TGTGCCAGCAGTGAAAGCCAGGGCGGCCTTGGCTACACCTTC. The genes are TRBV6-1 and TRBJ1-2, with D maybe TRBD1 (5 bases). The CDR3 spans 14 residues. The V and J ends lost 2 bases and 7 bases respectively, with 14 bases between them. From germline, CDR1 is MNHNS and CDR2 SASEGT.

CDR3 loop: CASTPDSFINTEAFF. The DNA for the CDR3 is TGTGCCAGCACCCCTGACAGCTTTATCAACACTGAAGCTTTCTTT. The chain joins TRBV2 to TRBJ1-1; a possible D gene is TRBD1 (5 bases). CDR1 is SNHLY and CDR2 is FYNNEI in the germline V gene. With 7 bases removed from V and 2 bases from J, the gap between germline ends came to 17 bases. CDR3 size: 15 residues.

This chain joins TRBV7-9 and TRBJ2-5; D gene ambiguous. CDR1 SEHNR and CDR2 FQNEAQ come from the germline V gene (reference sequence). CDR3 size: 15 residues. The V end lost 1 base, the J end lost 3 bases, and 12 bases lay between the germline ends. CDR3 sequence: CASSLGLVPEETQYF. The DNA of the CDR3 is TGTGCCAGCAGCTTAGGGCTAGTCCCCGAAGAGACCCAGTACTTC.